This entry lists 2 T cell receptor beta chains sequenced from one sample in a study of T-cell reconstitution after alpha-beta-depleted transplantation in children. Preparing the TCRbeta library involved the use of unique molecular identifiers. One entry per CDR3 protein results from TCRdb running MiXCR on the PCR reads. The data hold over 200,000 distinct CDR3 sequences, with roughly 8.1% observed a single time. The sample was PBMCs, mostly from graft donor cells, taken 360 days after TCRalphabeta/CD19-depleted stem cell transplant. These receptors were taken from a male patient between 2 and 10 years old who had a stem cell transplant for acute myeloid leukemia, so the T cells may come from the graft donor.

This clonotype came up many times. This CDR3 reads CASSLKPSTDTQYF. The CDR3 nucleotides read TGCGCCAGCAGCTTGAAACCTAGCACAGATACGCAGTATTTT. The J gene is TRBJ2-3, the V gene TRBV5-1, with unresolved D. V was clipped by 1 base and J by 0 bases, with 6 bases between them. Germline CDR1 is SGHRS and CDR2 is YFSETQ. This CDR3 spans 14 amino acids.

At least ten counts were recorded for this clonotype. DNA of the CDR3: TGTGCCAGCAGCTATAGCGGGACTAGCGAGCAGTACTTC. This sequence encodes CASSYSGTSEQYF. The chain combines TRBV27 with TRBJ2-7, with TRBD2 matching 8 bases. V lost 6 bases, J lost 6 bases, and 7 bases stayed unmatched. CDR3 length: 13 amino acids. Germline loops: CDR1 MNHEY, CDR2 SMNVEV (reference sequence).